This T cell receptor (beta chain) was obtained from a study of T cells in Graves' hyperthyroidism and ophthalmopathy. Overall study findings and caveats: Blood shared most expanded thyroid clonotypes above 0.001.

This CDR3 comprises 15 residues. Germline V gene lookup returns CDR1 SEHNR and CDR2 FQNEAQ (reference sequence). V was clipped by 5 bases and J by 5 bases; unmatched bases: 10. It was RNA transcripts that yielded the amplified TCR beta CDR3 regions. HTBI primers were employed in a first-round RT-PCR of the TCR CDR3. TCRdb redid the calling of the multiplex PCR reads with MiXCR, one entry per CDR3 protein. In the table there are approximately 530,000 distinct CDR3 sequences, over 15% of which are singletons. Patients with uncontrolled infections, other autoimmune diseases, pregnancy or lactation were excluded. Diagnosis rested on symptoms, serum thyroxine and TRAb, thyroid ultrasound, and orbital computed tomography. There are many counts of this clonotype. What it binds is unknown.

This clonotype originated in a woman younger than 35 with Graves' hyperthyroidism. The V gene is TRBV7-9, the J gene TRBJ2-3, with 7 nucleotides matching TRBD1. Sequencing input: blood. The CDR3: CASSPDRVMGDTQYF. For the CDR3, the DNA is TGTGCCAGCAGCCCAGACAGGGTGATGGGAGATACGCAGTATTTT.